This TCR beta chain was retrieved from a study of blood T cell repertoires in COVID-19. About the study: Acute-phase and convalescent COVID-19 samples originated in the United States, Italy and Spain. PBMCs, B-cell-depleted T cells, or T cells were the source of the cDNA or gDNA that made up the material.

V gave up 2 bases and J gave up 9 bases; unmatched junction bases: 13. This CDR3 is 15 amino acids long. Germline V CDR1 and CDR2: SGHAT, FQNNGV. Those enrolled, adults aged roughly 18 to 89 years, came from some 25 US areas. Repertoires were generated with immunoSEQ multiplex PCR, while TCRdb's copy carries only in-frame clones and drops some. The sample yields fewer than 500,000 clones, about 85% seen once. V is TRBV11-2 and J is TRBJ2-7; 7 nucleotides agree with TRBD2. The sequence derives from a woman between 18 and 30 years old with acute COVID-19. The sample comprised PBMCs or T cells enriched from blood (not recorded which). The DNA for the CDR3 is TGTGCCAGCAGCTTAACGGCGGGAGACACCCGGATGCAGTACTTC. Its translation: CASSLTAGDTRMQYF.